This record concerns one T cell receptor (beta chain) sequence. Its antigen is as yet unknown. TCRdb re-called the RT-PCR reads through MiXCR, storing one row per CDR3 protein. Among hundreds of thousands of distinct CDR3 sequences listed, around 8% were seen once. This entry comes from a study of response to subunit inactivated influenza vaccine. Findings and caveats of the study: New T cells are recruited in small numbers by each seasonal influenza vaccination, according to the authors' suggestion.

The source material was PBMCs from blood, sampled 23 to 25 months after vaccination. This TCR was recovered from a man between 50 and 69 years old who received an inactivated influenza vaccine.

The CDR3 loop is CASSLDGRGGYGYTF. The DNA of the CDR3 is TGCGCCAGCAGCTTGGATGGCAGGGGAGGCTATGGCTACACCTTC. The chain links TRBV5-1 to TRBJ1-2; D possibly corresponds to TRBD1 (6 bases). Trimming took 0 bases from V and 4 from J, leaving 13 bases between them. Germline CDR1 is SGHRS and CDR2 is YFSETQ. The CDR3 is 15 residues long.